The 2 T cell receptor beta chains below were found in one sample sequenced in a study of beta chain features in type 1 diabetes. The study's findings and limits: The study found moderately but significantly shorter TCRB CDR3s in all four CD4+ subsets of Type 1 diabetes patients.

Sequenced material consisted of expressed TCRB transcripts (all of the isolated RNA was reverse transcribed). Assay used: immunoSEQ multiplex PCR; TCRdb lists only in-frame clones, some missing. This table holds some 240,000 clones, 15% to 20% found once. No cognate antigen is known for these TCRs. The sample consisted of naive CD4+ T cells from blood. The receptors come from a man aged 25-45 years with type 1 diabetes.

The CDR3 sequence is CASSPAGGITDTQYF. DNA of the CDR3: TGTGCCAGCAGCCCAGCGGGAGGGATCACAGATACGCAGTATTTT. J is TRBJ2-3 and V is TRBV7-3; 10 bases map to TRBD2. The CDR3 loop spans 15 amino acids. The V segment lost 5 bases and the J segment 2 bases; nucleotides outside the gene matches: 4. Germline lookup yields CDR1 SGHTA and CDR2 FQGTGA.

The DNA of the CDR3 is TGTGCCAGCAGCCCTCCGGGACTAAACACCGGGGAGCTGTTTTTT. Amino acid sequence: CASSPPGLNTGELFF. The rearrangement joins TRBV9 to TRBJ2-2; 7 nucleotides line up with TRBD2. The CDR3 loop spans 15 amino acids. The ends lost 4 bases at V and 2 bases at J; junction bases unmatched: 5. CDR1 is SGDLS and CDR2 is YYNGEE in the germline V gene.